This TCR beta chain was identified during a study of cytomegalovirus exposure and HLA in healthy donors. Findings and caveats of the study: The authors reported that TCR beta sequences could predict HLA-A and HLA-B alleles. These predictions were accurate for most subjects in the first cohort.

Germline V gene data show CDR1 as SQVTM and CDR2 as ANQGSEA. This CDR3 has 15 residues. V lost 4 bases to trimming and J lost 1 base; unmatched junction nucleotides: 10. On this clone itself: Its cognate antigen is unknown.

Amplification used 60 Vbeta primers and 13 Jbeta primers. The data were produced by immunoSEQ multiplex PCR, yet TCRdb's version contains in-frame clones alone and is incomplete. The sample carries about 150,000 clones, 65% to 70% recorded once. The source material was PBMCs. The V and J genes are TRBV29-1 and TRBJ2-7; 7 bases line up with TRBD1. The TCR sequence derives from a man younger than 45 in good health and CMV-seropositive. The CDR3 is CSVAGQWFQSYEQYF. For the CDR3, the DNA is TGCAGCGTTGCGGGACAGTGGTTCCAGTCCTACGAGCAGTACTTC.